These 16 T cell receptor beta chains were all obtained from the same sample, sequenced in a study of cytomegalovirus exposure and HLA in healthy donors. The table came from immunoSEQ multiplex PCR; TCRdb's copy has only in-frame clones and leaves some out. The sample lists roughly 200,000 clones, roughly three quarters seen once, with roughly 1.2% in the top ten. The sequencing sample was made of PBMCs. Every receptor here comes from a woman aged 25 to 39 in good health and CMV-seronegative.

The V call is TRBV5-4, the J call TRBJ2-2; tentatively, D is TRBD2 (7 bases). Per the germline V gene, CDR1 is SGHNT and CDR2 is YYREEE (reference sequence). The V end was cut by 3 bases, the J end by 7 bases, with 22 bases between. The CDR3 has 17 residues. The CDR3 DNA is TGTGCCAGCAGCTCCGGACTAGTTAGAGGGGGATACGGGGAGCTGTTTTTT. It yields the protein CASSSGLVRGGYGELFF.

The CDR3 nucleotides read TGTGCCTGGAGTGTCGGGAGACCCTATGGCTACACCTTC. Translated, it gives CAWSVGRPYGYTF. The chain joins TRBV30 to TRBJ1-2; D is undetermined. Germline lookup yields CDR1 GTSNPN and CDR2 SVGIG (reference sequence). The germline V and J ends were trimmed by 0 bases and 4 bases, with 9 bases remaining between them. The CDR3 sequence is 13 residues long.

This clone was seen once. J is TRBJ2-5 and V is TRBV29-1; possible D gene TRBD1, 6 bases. The length of the CDR3 is 12 residues. V lost 4 bases and J 2 bases, leaving 8 bases between the germline ends. CDR1 is SQVTM and CDR2 is ANQGSEA in the germline V gene. This chain's CDR3 is CSVARGQETQYF. The DNA for the CDR3 is TGCAGCGTTGCAAGGGGGCAAGAGACCCAGTACTTC.

The gene calls are TRBV9 and TRBJ2-1; TRBD1 aligns across 11 bases. CDR3 length: 12 amino acids. Trimming cost V 2 bases and J 15 bases; bases outside gene matches: 4. From germline, CDR1 is SGDLS and CDR2 YYNGEE. The CDR3: CASSVPGQGVFF. CDR3 DNA: TGTGCCAGCAGCGTTCCGGGACAGGGGGTGTTCTTC.

The J gene is TRBJ2-7, the V gene TRBV5-1, with 7 bases fitting TRBD1. The CDR3 contains 14 residues. Germline V gene data show CDR1 as SGHRS and CDR2 as YFSETQ. With V trimmed by 4 bases and J by 4 bases, 8 bases remained unmatched. The CDR3 bases are TGCGCCAGCAGCAACACCGGGACAGTATACGAGCAGTACTTC. Translation: CASSNTGTVYEQYF. Full variable domain (outside the CDR3, taken from reference TRBV5-1 and TRBJ2-7): KAGVTQTPRYLIKTRGQQVTLSCSPISGHRSVSWYQQTPGQGLQFLFEYFSETQRNKGNFPGRFSGRQFSNSRSEMNVSTLELGDSALYLCASSNTGTVYEQYFGPGTRLTVT.

This clone was seen once. The genes are TRBV5-1 and TRBJ1-4; 7 nucleotides line up with TRBD1. This CDR3 region has 15 residues. After removal of 4 bases from V and 8 bases from J, the junction contained 11 bases not matched to a gene. Germline-derived CDR1 and CDR2 are SGHRS and YFSETQ. The CDR3 spells CASSPPTGSGEKLFF. Written as DNA, the CDR3 is TGCGCCAGCAGCCCCCCGACAGGGAGCGGCGAAAAACTGTTTTTT.

The chain carries TRBV6-1 and TRBJ2-3, with D possibly TRBD2 on 5 matching bases. Germline CDR1 and CDR2: MNHNS and SASEGT. CDR3 length equals 15 residues. V was trimmed by 4 bases and J by 1 base, leaving 12 bases between them. CDR3 in amino acids: CASSVTGIRTDTQYF. The CDR3 DNA sequence: TGTGCCAGCAGTGTCACCGGGATCCGCACAGATACGCAGTATTTT.

This clone occurred many times. The chain is built from TRBV7-9 and TRBJ2-2; 11 positions match TRBD1. The trim removed 3 bases at V and 2 bases at J, leaving 5 bases unmatched. Germline V gene data show CDR1 as SEHNR and CDR2 as FQNEAQ (reference sequence). CDR3 length equals 17 residues. CDR3 nucleotide sequence: TGTGCCAGCAGCTTCTACGGGACAGGGGGAAACACCGGGGAGCTGTTTTTT. It specifies CASSFYGTGGNTGELFF.

The chain uses TRBV6-1 and TRBJ2-4; TRBD1 matches at 9 bases. CDR3 size: 17 residues. Trimming took 1 base from V and 0 from J; bases not matched to a gene: 4. CDR1 MNHNS and CDR2 SASEGT come from the germline V gene. CDR3 amino acids: CASSEVGQGLAKNIQYF. The CDR3 nucleotides read TGTGCCAGCAGTGAAGTGGGACAGGGACTAGCCAAAAACATTCAGTACTTC.

The chain has TRBV9 and TRBJ2-1, with unresolved D. Trimming left V 0 bases short and J 0 bases short, with 7 bases between. The CDR3 consists of 15 residues. CDR1 is SGDLS, CDR2 YYNGEE, per germline. The CDR3 is CASSVAVSSYNEQFF. Here the CDR3 DNA reads TGTGCCAGCAGCGTAGCGGTTAGCTCCTACAATGAGCAGTTCTTC.

The genes are TRBV9 and TRBJ2-1; the D is unclear. Per the germline V gene, CDR1 is SGDLS and CDR2 is YYNGEE. The V and J ends lost 6 bases and 15 bases respectively, with 7 bases between them. The CDR3 is made up of 8 amino acids. For the CDR3, the DNA is TGTGCCAGCACCACGCGGTTCTTC. This translates into CASTTRFF.

This chain links TRBV6-5 with TRBJ2-7; a possible D gene is TRBD1 (5 bases). The ends were cut back, 0 bases at V and 3 bases at J, with 9 bases in the middle. CDR1 is MNHEY, CDR2 SVGAGI, per germline. The CDR3 has 14 amino acids. The CDR3 nucleotides are TGTGCCAGCAGTTACTCTCACAGGCGCTACGAGCAGTACTTC. The encoded protein is CASSYSHRRYEQYF.

This clone came up a few times. The J gene is TRBJ2-7, the V gene TRBV5-1, with a weak D call TRBD1 (5 bases). The germline V gene encodes CDR1 SGHRS and CDR2 YFSETQ. The CDR3 totals 15 residues. The V end was cut by 0 bases, the J end by 1 base, with 11 bases between. The CDR3 DNA follows: TGCGCCAGCAGCTTGGAGCAGGGTATGTCCTACGAGCAGTACTTC. It is translated as CASSLEQGMSYEQYF.

This sequence joins TRBV6-5 and TRBJ2-7; no reliable D call. The CDR3 consists of 11 residues. CDR1 and CDR2 (germline): MNHEY, SVGAGI. V lost 6 bases, J lost 3 bases, and 6 bases lay in between. The DNA of the CDR3 is TGTGCCAGCAGGAGTTACTACGAGCAGTACTTC. Protein sequence: CASRSYYEQYF.

The count of this clone is one. The chain combines TRBV9 with TRBJ2-3; weak D call: TRBD2 (6 bases). The CDR3 runs 15 residues. Germline loops: CDR1 SGDLS, CDR2 YYNGEE. Trimming stripped 4 bases from V and 3 bases from J, with 15 bases between. For the CDR3, the DNA is TGTGCCAGCAGCTTGGGGACTCAATTGACAGATACGCAGTATTTT. It translates to CASSLGTQLTDTQYF.

This clone was seen only a few times. The gene calls are TRBV2 and TRBJ1-4; D ambiguous. CDR1 is SNHLY and CDR2 is FYNNEI in the germline V gene. V lost 6 bases and J 7 bases, leaving 15 bases between the germline ends. The CDR3 has 14 amino acids. The CDR3 sequence is CASSQGGWVEKLFF. The CDR3 DNA is TGTGCCAGCAGCCAAGGCGGGTGGGTTGAAAAACTGTTTTTT.